One TCR beta chain is described in this entry. The authors ran a second PCR of 7 to 11 cycles using a sample-barcoded 5' primer and a J-beta primer mix. One entry per CDR3 protein, called by TCRdb with MiXCR from the 5' RACE reads. The sample consists of hundreds of thousands of distinct CDR3 sequences, about three fifths of them appearing once. The data stem from a study of blood T cells in healthy people across ages. Germline values: CDR1 MNHNS, CDR2 SASEGT. The CDR3 consists of 15 residues. V lost 2 bases and J lost 10, with 18 bases in between. Sequencing was done on a sample of blood. This chain connects TRBV6-1 to TRBJ2-1; D gene unclear. This receptor was obtained from a man aged 25 to 45 in good health. In DNA form, the CDR3 reads TGTGCCAGCAGTGAAAACCCGACATTGGTAGGAGAGCAGTTCTTC. Translation: CASSENPTLVGEQFF.